This T cell receptor beta chain was recovered during a study of T cell responses to AZD1222 COVID-19 vaccine. Findings and limits, study-wide: Donors in the cohort were predominantly white British and more often female, and clonal diversity was possibly underestimated. Researchers report vaccine-associated CD4 TCRs spanning spike, with dominance at 160-218 and 743-854. Every sample of the repertoires postdated the peak T cell response. Nearly half of spike-specific TCRs reportedly target variant regions that are unmutated in the B.1.351 and B.1.1.7 variants.

Germline V gene lookup returns CDR1 KGHDR and CDR2 SFDVKD. The CDR3 is 15 residues long. The V end lost 4 bases, the J end lost 2 bases, and 14 bases lay between the germline ends. Clones were sequenced by immunoSEQ multiplex PCR, and TCRdb holds only the in-frame ones, with some missing. This table has roughly 150,000 clones, 90% to 95% appearing once. Note on this clone: Its specificity is unknown.

The gene calls are TRBV24-1 and TRBJ2-7; D is unclear. Here the sequenced sample was peripheral blood, taken on day 0 of AZD1222 vaccination. This receptor was identified in an adult in good health. In DNA, the CDR3 is TGTGCCACCAGTGACCCCATCCGAGCGCCCTACGAGCAGTACTTC. This translates into CATSDPIRAPYEQYF.